A selection of T cell receptor beta chains follows, all from one sample in a study of blood T cell repertoires in COVID-19. TCRdb's copy holds only in-frame clones and misses some; the assay was immunoSEQ multiplex PCR. This table has fewer than 250,000 clones, 82% appearing once. The sample taken for sequencing was peripheral blood. Receptors originate from a woman between 65 and 79 years old with acute or convalescent COVID-19. The conserved cysteine and the conserved F or W are not part of the CDR3 here. Fields, in order: J gene, clone size, V gene, CDR3 protein. The size entry is marked missing in some rows and otherwise reads once, few, many or a size class.

J: TRBJ2-3; size: -; V: TRBV5-1; CDR3: ASSLAMVTDTQY
J: TRBJ1-2; size: -; V: TRBV2; CDR3: ASSEWGQMAGYT
J: TRBJ1-2; size: once; V: TRBV4-2; CDR3: ASSQDGGTATYGYT
J: TRBJ2-7; size: -; V: TRBV25-1; CDR3: ASSDGQGTYEQY
J: TRBJ1-5; size: few; V: TRBV5-1; CDR3: ASSLSGGNQPQH
J: TRBJ2-1; size: -; V: TRBV9; CDR3: ASSPLTDRLLNEQF
J: TRBJ2-1; size: few; V: TRBV30; CDR3: AWSGVGLAFSYNEQF
J: TRBJ1-1; size: -; V: TRBV12-5; CDR3: ASGLTGGNTEAF
J: TRBJ1-4; size: -; V: TRBV12-3/TRBV12-4; CDR3: ASKPTGGEKLF
J: TRBJ2-1; size: -; V: TRBV29-1; CDR3: SAHRGPEQF